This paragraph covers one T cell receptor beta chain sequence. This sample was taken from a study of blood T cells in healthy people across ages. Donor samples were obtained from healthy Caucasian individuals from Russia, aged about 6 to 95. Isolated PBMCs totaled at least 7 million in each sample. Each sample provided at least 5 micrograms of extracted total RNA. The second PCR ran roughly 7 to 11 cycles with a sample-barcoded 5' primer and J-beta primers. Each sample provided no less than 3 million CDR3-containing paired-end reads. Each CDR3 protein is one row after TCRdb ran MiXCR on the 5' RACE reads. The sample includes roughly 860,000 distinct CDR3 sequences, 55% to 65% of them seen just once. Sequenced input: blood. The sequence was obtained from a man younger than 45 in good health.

The CDR3 nucleotides read TGTGCCAGCAGTTCAACCTCGGACAGGGGCCATGGCTACACCTTC. This translates into CASSSTSDRGHGYTF. The genes are TRBV6-5 and TRBJ1-2; TRBD1 matches at 9 bases. After removal of 4 bases from V and 6 bases from J, the junction contained 9 bases not matched to a gene. The CDR3 extends over 15 amino acids. Germline-derived CDR1 and CDR2 are MNHEY and SVGAGI.